This is a list of T cell receptor beta chains from one sample in a study of CD8+ T cells in alopecia areata. Generated by immunoSEQ multiplex PCR, the TCRdb table keeps only in-frame clones and is missing some. The sample holds about 180,000 clones; roughly half are singletons and the top ten take roughly 9.1%. Material: CD8+ T cells sorted from blood, obtained at week 52, from a patient treated with tofacitinib. The receptor set was obtained from a human donor with alopecia areata. Each CDR3 is given with its conserved first and last residue. The D gene is left open where the match is weak. The size entry is marked missing in some rows and otherwise reads once, few, many or a size class.

>.|TRBV27|TRBJ2-7|.
CASSSAIREVSHEQYF
TGTGCCAGCAGTTCCGCCATCAGGGAGGTTAGCCACGAGCAGTACTTC
>.|TRBV1|TRBJ2-6|.
CTSSQVHSAGANVLTF
TGCACCAGCAGCCAAGTCCACAGTGCTGGGGCCAACGTCCTGACTTTC
>.|TRBV30|TRBJ2-7|.
CAWSVPQGSYEQYF
TGTGCCTGGAGTGTACCCCAGGGGTCCTACGAGCAGTACTTC
>.|TRBV30|TRBJ2-3|.
CAWSYWGYSDTQYF
TGTGCCTGGAGTTATTGGGGGTACTCGGATACGCAGTATTTT
>.|TRBV5-4|TRBJ2-3|TRBD2
CASSPGTSGGAGTDTQYF
TGTGCCAGCAGCCCTGGGACTAGCGGGGGGGCAGGCACAGATACGCAGTATTTT
>.|TRBV12-5|TRBJ2-7|TRBD1
CASGQLRDRVHEQYF
TGTGCTAGTGGTCAACTCCGGGACAGGGTCCACGAGCAGTACTTC
>few|TRBV7-2|TRBJ2-7|.
CASSLMGTGSHEQYF
TGTGCCAGCAGCTTAATGGGTACAGGGTCCCACGAGCAGTACTTC
>.|TRBV5-6|TRBJ2-7|.
CASSYGTSEYEQYF
TGTGCCAGCAGCTACGGGACATCTGAGTACGAGCAGTACTTC
>.|TRBV29-1|TRBJ1-4|TRBD1
CSVVDRAGEKLFF
TGCAGCGTTGTGGACAGGGCTGGTGAAAAACTGTTTTTT
>.|TRBV7-9|TRBJ1-2|TRBD1
CASILGQGYGYTF
TGTGCCAGCATTTTAGGACAGGGCTACGGCTACACCTTC
>few|TRBV27|TRBJ2-7|.
CASSLSSGSYEQYF
TGTGCCAGCAGTTTATCAAGCGGCTCCTACGAGCAGTACTTC
>.|TRBV13|TRBJ2-5|TRBD2
CASSLWGSGEETQYF
TGTGCCAGCAGCTTATGGGGGAGCGGGGAAGAGACCCAGTACTTC
>.|TRBV7-6|TRBJ1-5|TRBD1
CASSLGNQGGASNQPQHF
TGTGCCAGCAGCTTAGGCAACCAGGGGGGGGCTAGCAATCAGCCCCAGCATTTT
>.|TRBV27|TRBJ2-3|.
CASSLNPTTDTQYF
TGTGCCAGCAGTTTAAACCCGACCACAGATACGCAGTATTTT
>once|TRBV2|TRBJ2-5|.
CAGFTPRQETQYF
TGTGCCGGTTTTACTCCTAGGCAAGAGACCCAGTACTTC
>few|TRBV5-6|TRBJ1-2|.
CASSLQTDYYGYTF
TGTGCCAGCAGCTTGCAGACCGACTACTATGGCTACACCTTC
>few|TRBV7-9|TRBJ2-1|.
CASSPPLAGTYNEQFF
TGTGCCAGCAGCCCCCCACTGGCGGGAACGTACAATGAGCAGTTCTTC
>few|TRBV29-1|TRBJ2-7|.
CSVRGSYEQYF
TGCAGCGTGCGGGGTTCCTACGAGCAGTACTTC
>few|TRBV23-1|TRBJ2-4|TRBD1
CASSKGQLGAKNIQYF
TGCGCCAGCAGTAAGGGACAGTTAGGGGCCAAAAACATTCAGTACTTC
>.|TRBV6-1|TRBJ2-5|TRBD1
CAGNRGQETQYF
TGTGCCGGCAACAGGGGGCAGGAGACCCAGTACTTC
>.|TRBV6-5|TRBJ2-7|.
CASRNRDLYPYEQYF
TGTGCCAGCAGAAACAGGGACCTCTATCCCTACGAGCAGTACTTC
>few|TRBV6-1|TRBJ2-6|.
CAGGTALSGANVLTF
TGTGCCGGCGGGACAGCACTCTCTGGGGCCAACGTCCTGACTTTC
>.|TRBV7-9|TRBJ1-1|.
CASSSEGLEAFF
TGTGCCAGCAGCTCGGAAGGTCTCGAAGCTTTCTTT
>.|TRBV15|TRBJ2-5|.
CATRPLGAMVTQYF
TGTGCCACCAGGCCACTGGGGGCGATGGTGACCCAGTACTTC
>.|TRBV9|TRBJ2-7|TRBD1
CASSHGPGQGNEQYF
TGTGCCAGCAGCCACGGGCCGGGACAGGGAAACGAGCAGTACTTC
>few|TRBV5-4|TRBJ2-6|TRBD1
CASSSPRDRGSGANVLTF
TGTGCCAGCAGCTCGCCCCGGGACAGGGGATCTGGGGCCAACGTCCTGACTTTC
>.|TRBV18|TRBJ1-1|.
CASSPPGQGTHTEAFF
TGTGCCAGCTCACCACCGGGCCAAGGGACCCACACTGAAGCTTTCTTT
>.|TRBV11-2|TRBJ2-7|TRBD1
CASAQGDEQYF
TGTGCCAGCGCACAGGGGGACGAGCAGTACTTC
>few|TRBV7-9|TRBJ2-7|.
CASSLGRGQYF
TGTGCCAGCAGCTTAGGCAGGGGACAGTACTTC
>.|TRBV2|TRBJ2-6|.
CASSEALGGSGANVLTF
TGTGCCAGCAGTGAAGCGCTTGGGGGCTCTGGGGCCAACGTCCTGACTTTC
>.|TRBV30|TRBJ1-1|TRBD1
CAWSPGTGEAFF
TGTGCCTGGAGCCCAGGGACAGGCGAAGCTTTCTTT
>once|TRBV6-5|TRBJ1-1|.
CASSLHRNTEAFF
TGTGCCAGCAGTCTTCACAGGAACACTGAAGCTTTCTTT
>.|TRBV5-1|TRBJ1-1|.
CASTPDRYPTEAFF
TGCGCCAGCACCCCCGACAGGTACCCCACTGAAGCTTTCTTT
>.|TRBV6-5|TRBJ2-7|.
CASTSPGLTYEQYF
TGTGCCAGCACCTCTCCGGGCCTTACCTACGAGCAGTACTTC
>.|TRBV9|TRBJ2-2|.
CASTNGPGGNTGELFF
TGTGCCAGCACCAACGGTCCTGGAGGAAACACCGGGGAGCTGTTTTTT
>.|TRBV28|TRBJ2-1|.
CASSLMTVDNEQFF
TGTGCCAGCAGTTTGATGACCGTGGATAATGAGCAGTTCTTC
>few|TRBV4-3|TRBJ1-3|TRBD1
CASSRTRGAGNTIYF
TGCGCCAGCAGCCGAACCAGGGGGGCTGGAAACACCATATATTTT
>.|TRBV6-6|TRBJ2-7|TRBD2
CASSKLAGAQVYEQYF
TGTGCCAGCAGTAAACTAGCGGGGGCCCAAGTTTACGAGCAGTACTTC
>few|TRBV13|TRBJ1-2|.
CASSHPGAVGYTF
TGTGCCAGCAGCCACCCGGGGGCGGTTGGCTACACCTTC
>few|TRBV6-6|TRBJ1-1|.
CAISESSGGNTEAFF
TGTGCCATCAGTGAGTCGAGCGGGGGGAACACTGAAGCTTTCTTT
>.|TRBV15|TRBJ1-1|.
CATSIGAAAFF
TGTGCCACCAGCATCGGCGCAGCGGCTTTCTTT
>.|TRBV30|TRBJ1-6|.
CAFPRNGVGSPLHF
TGTGCCTTTCCTCGAAACGGGGTTGGTTCACCCCTCCACTTT
>.|TRBV7-9|TRBJ1-5|.
CASSSTYPPQHF
TGTGCCAGCAGCTCAACCTACCCGCCCCAGCATTTT
>.|TRBV25-1|TRBJ1-2|.
CASTDGVHGYTF
TGTGCCAGCACGGACGGGGTCCATGGCTACACCTTC
>.|TRBV6-6|TRBJ2-2|.
CASSYVIRSTGELFF
TGTGCCAGCAGTTACGTTATTCGGTCCACCGGGGAGCTGTTTTTT